This is a list of T cell receptor beta chains from one sample in a study of T cell repertoires in cytomegalovirus infection. These receptors have no identified antigens. TCRdb re-called the reads with MiXCR, one entry per CDR3 protein. Of tens of thousands of distinct CDR3 sequences listed, more than 20% were seen once; the top ten hold approximately 53%. The source material was CD8+ T cells from cultured PBMCs, sampled from culture after CMV antigen stimulation. Receptors originate from a human donor in good health (CMV status not recorded). Some clones in this sample may be carry-over from other donors' samples. Both conserved end residues are part of each CDR3. D genes are given only for firm matches. Not every row has a clone size; where given, it reads once, few, many or a size class.

length | size | J | V | D | CDR3 | DNA
16 | many | TRBJ1-3 | TRBV7-3 | NA | CASSLSGPTSGNTIYF | TGTGCCAGCAGCTTATCCGGACCGACCTCTGGAAACACCATATATTTT
14 | many | TRBJ2-1 | TRBV27 | NA | CASSYGAAYNEQFF | TGTGCCAGCAGTTACGGCGCTGCCTACAATGAGCAGTTCTTC
12 | few | TRBJ2-7 | TRBV7-9 | NA | CASSPQGNEQYF | TGTGCCAGCAGCCCTCAAGGGAACGAGCAGTACTTC
14 | NA | TRBJ2-1 | TRBV3-1 | TRBD2 | CASTLAASYNEQFF | TGTGCCAGCACTCTAGCGGCCTCCTACAATGAGCAGTTCTTC
15 | many | TRBJ1-1 | TRBV7-2 | NA | CASSLQRPLNTEAFF | TGTGCCAGCAGCCTCCAGAGGCCGTTGAACACTGAAGCTTTCTTT
15 | NA | TRBJ2-7 | TRBV27 | TRBD2 | CASSCRGDGTYEQYF | TGTGCCAGCAGTTGCCGGGGGGATGGAACCTACGAGCAGTACTTC
16 | few | TRBJ1-4 | TRBV7-9 | NA | CASRFDKEGPNEKLFF | TGTGCCAGCAGATTTGACAAGGAGGGTCCTAATGAAAAACTGTTTTTT
13 | many | TRBJ2-7 | TRBV7-8 | NA | CASSLGLSYEQYF | TGTGCCAGCAGCTTAGGGCTCTCCTACGAGCAGTACTTC
15 | few | TRBJ2-1 | TRBV6-1 | TRBD1 | CASTGTGGGYNEQFF | TGTGCCAGCACCGGGACAGGGGGCGGGTACAATGAGCAGTTCTTC
15 | NA | TRBJ2-7 | TRBV6-2/TRBV6-3 | NA | CASSYSTRSSYEQYF | TGTGCCAGCAGTTACTCAACGAGGAGCTCCTACGAGCAGTACTTC
15 | few | TRBJ1-4 | TRBV9 | NA | CASSVTTGVNEKLFF | TGTGCCAGCAGCGTTACGACAGGAGTTAATGAAAAACTGTTTTTT
16 | few | TRBJ2-1 | TRBV20-1 | NA | CSASKSPRSSYNEQFF | TGCAGTGCTAGTAAGTCCCCCAGGAGCTCCTACAATGAGCAGTTCTTC
13 | many | TRBJ2-7 | TRBV3-1 | NA | CASSQGGLGEQYF | TGTGCCAGCAGCCAAGGCGGTTTGGGCGAGCAGTACTTC
15 | few | TRBJ1-6 | TRBV20-1 | NA | CSASRGDIGNSPLHF | TGCAGTGCTAGCCGGGGGGACATCGGTAATTCACCCCTCCACTTT
14 | NA | TRBJ2-1 | TRBV11-2 | TRBD2 | CASRGLAAYNEQFF | TGTGCCAGCAGGGGACTAGCGGCCTACAATGAGCAGTTCTTC
15 | medium-sized | TRBJ1-2 | TRBV7-2 | NA | CASSLDDRSNYGYTF | TGTGCCAGCAGCTTAGATGACAGGTCTAACTATGGCTACACCTTC
17 | few | TRBJ2-4 | TRBV6-2/TRBV6-3 | NA | CASSYEDSGRTKNIQYF | TGTGCCAGCAGTTACGAGGACTCAGGGAGGACCAAAAACATTCAGTACTTC
13 | many | TRBJ2-1 | TRBV10-3 | NA | CAISESIDNEQFF | TGTGCCATCAGTGAGTCAATCGACAATGAGCAGTTCTTC
15 | many | TRBJ2-1 | TRBV7-7 | NA | CASSPGPTSYNEQFF | TGTGCTAGCAGCCCAGGTCCTACATCCTACAATGAGCAGTTCTTC
14 | many | TRBJ2-1 | TRBV6-6 | NA | CASSLGPLYNEQFF | TGTGCCAGCAGTTTGGGCCCGCTCTACAATGAGCAGTTCTTC
13 | NA | TRBJ2-5 | TRBV27 | NA | CASSLTSQETQYF | TGTGCCAGCAGTTTAACCTCACAAGAGACCCAGTACTTC
16 | NA | TRBJ1-3 | TRBV4-2 | NA | CASSQGGLRMGNTIYF | TGTGCCAGCAGCCAAGGCGGGCTTAGAATGGGAAACACCATATATTTT
14 | NA | TRBJ2-6 | TRBV30 | NA | CAWSVGSGANVLTF | TGTGCCTGGAGTGTAGGTTCTGGGGCCAACGTCCTGACTTTC
15 | few | TRBJ2-7 | TRBV4-2 | NA | CASSQEMSATTKQYF | TGTGCCAGCAGCCAAGAGATGTCCGCCACTACGAAGCAGTACTTC
13 | NA | TRBJ2-1 | TRBV2 | TRBD2 | CASLPGLADEQFF | TGTGCCAGCCTTCCGGGACTAGCGGATGAGCAGTTCTTC
14 | NA | TRBJ2-7 | TRBV20-1 | NA | CSARQRLEAYEQYF | TGCAGTGCAAGGCAGCGGCTAGAAGCCTACGAGCAGTACTTC
14 | NA | TRBJ1-1 | TRBV11-2 | TRBD1 | CASSPPPGGSEAFF | TGTGCCAGCAGCCCTCCCCCAGGGGGCAGTGAAGCTTTCTTT
15 | NA | TRBJ2-1 | TRBV6-4 | TRBD2 | CASSDSSGGAYEQFF | TGTGCCAGCAGTGACTCAAGCGGGGGGGCCTATGAGCAGTTCTTC
18 | few | TRBJ1-4 | TRBV28 | NA | CASSLDPLSRAANEKLFF | TGTGCCAGCAGCTTAGATCCCCTTTCCAGGGCAGCGAACGAAAAACTGTTTTTT
14 | many | TRBJ1-5 | TRBV12-3/TRBV12-4 | TRBD1 | CASRKGTVNQPQHF | TGTGCCAGCAGGAAAGGGACAGTAAATCAGCCCCAGCATTTT
18 | few | TRBJ2-4 | TRBV11-3 | NA | CASSLAGGLNRIKNIQYF | TGTGCCAGCAGCTTAGCTGGCGGTCTGAACAGAATCAAAAACATTCAGTACTTC
13 | many | TRBJ2-1 | TRBV6-2/TRBV6-3 | NA | CASSPAGYNEQFF | TGTGCCAGCAGTCCCGCCGGATACAATGAGCAGTTCTTC
12 | NA | TRBJ2-7 | TRBV30 | NA | CAWSESSYEQYF | TGTGCCTGGTCGGAGTCTTCCTACGAGCAGTACTTC
15 | NA | TRBJ2-5 | TRBV11-2 | NA | CASSLDLGPQETQYF | TGTGCCAGCAGCTTAGATCTTGGTCCCCAAGAGACCCAGTACTTC
14 | many | TRBJ1-2 | TRBV7-2 | NA | CASSLVGFTYGYTF | TGTGCCAGCAGCTTAGTAGGGTTCACCTATGGCTACACCTTC
13 | NA | TRBJ2-7 | TRBV7-9 | NA | CASSAGTFYEQYF | TGTGCCAGCAGCGCCGGGACCTTCTACGAGCAGTACTTC
15 | NA | TRBJ1-5 | TRBV5-5 | NA | CASSFFRQADQPQHF | TGTGCCAGCAGCTTCTTTCGACAGGCCGATCAGCCCCAGCATTTT
12 | NA | TRBJ2-3 | TRBV7-2 | NA | CASSLGGNTQYF | TGTGCCAGCAGCTTAGGTGGAAATACGCAGTATTTT
11 | NA | TRBJ1-1 | TRBV25-1 | TRBD1 | CASSARGFAFF | TGTGCCAGCAGCGCCAGGGGGTTCGCTTTCTTT
13 | NA | TRBJ1-2 | TRBV9 | TRBD1 | CASSGATGSGYTF | TGTGCCAGCAGTGGGGCGACAGGGAGCGGCTACACCTTC
17 | many | TRBJ1-4 | TRBV4-3 | NA | CASSQDRSAGANEKLFF | TGCGCCAGCAGCCAAGATAGATCGGCAGGGGCGAATGAAAAACTGTTTTTT
13 | few | TRBJ1-2 | TRBV7-9 | NA | CASRTTATYGYTF | TGTGCCAGCCGAACGACAGCGACCTATGGCTACACCTTC
14 | many | TRBJ2-3 | TRBV7-9 | TRBD2 | CASSSGTSPDTQYF | TGTGCCAGCAGCAGCGGGACTAGCCCAGATACGCAGTATTTT
12 | once | TRBJ2-1 | TRBV11-2 | NA | CASSAPYEEQFF | TGTGCCAGCAGCGCGCCGTATGAGGAGCAGTTCTTC
13 | NA | TRBJ1-2 | TRBV20-1 | NA | CSAAIQGDYGYTF | TGCAGTGCTGCGATACAGGGAGACTATGGCTACACCTTC
13 | many | TRBJ1-1 | TRBV5-6 | NA | CASSLWGGTEAFF | TGTGCCAGCAGCTTATGGGGGGGCACTGAAGCTTTCTTT
16 | NA | TRBJ2-6 | TRBV6-1 | NA | CASSEWPYSGANVLTF | TGTGCCAGCAGTGAGTGGCCGTACTCTGGGGCCAACGTCCTGACTTTC
14 | NA | TRBJ1-3 | TRBV7-9 | NA | CASIPRGGVDTIYF | TGTGCCAGCATTCCCCGGGGTGGAGTGGACACCATATATTTT
14 | NA | TRBJ2-1 | TRBV5-4 | NA | CASSSASAGDEQFF | TGTGCCAGCAGCTCCGCTAGCGCTGGGGATGAGCAGTTCTTC
13 | few | TRBJ2-7 | TRBV11-2 | NA | CASSLDPPSEQYF | TGTGCCAGCAGCTTAGATCCCCCCAGTGAGCAGTACTTC
15 | many | TRBJ1-4 | TRBV7-6 | NA | CASSLDSSGDEKLFF | TGTGCCAGCAGCTTAGACTCCTCAGGGGATGAAAAACTGTTTTTT
13 | many | TRBJ1-1 | TRBV7-2 | NA | CASSRQVNTEAFF | TGTGCCAGCAGCCGACAGGTGAACACTGAAGCTTTCTTT